The sequence of this T cell receptor beta chain was determined in a study of Ad26.COV2.S vaccination and SARS-CoV-2 variants. This clone was detected a few times. Its matching antigen is unknown. Points from the study as a whole: Participants in the vaccine arm had higher spike-specific TCR breadth; placebo recipients had lower.

Documented treatment: some 20 received Ad26.COV2.S at low or high dose, single or two shots; roughly five received placebo; per-sample allocation not given. Specimen acquisition occurred on day 63 following the initial vaccine or placebo injection. Using immunoSEQ multiplex PCR, the repertoire was profiled, and TCRdb retains in-frame clones only, with some absent. The sample records hundreds of thousands of clones, around 89% being singletons. Germline lookup yields CDR1 MDHEN and CDR2 SYDVKM. The CDR3 sequence is 15 residues long. V was shortened by 3 bases and J by 5 bases, with 16 bases between the two germline ends.

The V and J genes are TRBV28 and TRBJ1-1; D possibly corresponds to TRBD1 (5 bases). The specimen comprised peripheral blood, sampled in a trial of Ad26.COV2.S vaccine versus placebo. This TCR derives from a person aged 18-60 years who received the Ad26.COV2.S COVID-19 vaccine or a placebo. The CDR3 coding sequence is TGTGCCAGCAGTTTCTTAAGGGGAGAGGTAACTGAAGCTTTCTTT. Translating it yields CASSFLRGEVTEAFF. Full variable domain (missing parts from reference TRBV28 and TRBJ1-1): DVKVTQSSRYLVKRTGEKVFLECVQDMDHENMFWYRQDPGLGLRLIYFSYDVKMKEKGDIPEGYSVSREKKERFSLILESASTNQTSMYLCASSFLRGEVTEAFFGQGTRLTVV.